This paragraph covers one T cell receptor beta chain sequence. As yet, its antigen is unknown. Via MiXCR, TCRdb re-called the reads, giving one row per CDR3 protein. The data show around 430,000 distinct CDR3 sequences, more than 40% seen once. The record originates from a study of T cell repertoires in cytomegalovirus infection. Study details: Newly reported HLA-C-restricted and thoroughly characterized HLA-B-restricted CMV epitopes were employed. CMV infection plus the matching HLA type was flagged by public TCR beta signatures.

Notes on the study in general: Ex vivo, HLA-C-restricted CMV-specific TCR beta clonotypes prevailed over the rest of the response. Carriers of CMV and the relevant HLA type were discriminated by public TCR beta frequency.

V trimming: 5 bases; J trimming: 4 bases; junction bases outside the gene matches: 10. This CDR3 has 16 amino acids. This chain connects TRBV12-3 or TRBV12-4 to TRBJ2-2; 7 bases are shared with TRBD2. This material consisted of cultured PBMCs, taken from culture after CMV antigen stimulation. The source is a human donor in good health (CMV status not recorded). Some clones in this sample may be carry-over from other donors' samples. For the CDR3, the DNA is TGTGCCAGCAGTCGACTGCCTGGGGGGGTCACCGGGGAGCTGTTTTTT. Protein product: CASSRLPGGVTGELFF.